The clone carrying this T cell receptor beta chain was detected only once. This specimen belongs to a study of blood T cell repertoires in COVID-19. Study information: There were acute and convalescent COVID-19 samples, and they came from the United States, Italy and Spain.

Study processing details: By means of reference gene primer amplification, nucleated cell counts were estimated. Assay used: immunoSEQ multiplex PCR; TCRdb lists only in-frame clones, some missing. That table is the source of V, J and clone size, and D and trimming were worked out from the DNA. The table has roughly 200,000 clones, 80% to 90% seen once. Sequenced sample: peripheral blood. The sequence came from a man in his sixties with acute or convalescent COVID-19.

DNA of the CDR3: TGTGCCAGCAGCAGCCCTAGCGTACAAGAGACCCAGTACTTC. As protein: CASSSPSVQETQYF. The chain uses TRBV6-2 or TRBV6-3 and TRBJ2-5, with TRBD2 as a possible D gene (6 bases). Trimming left V 6 bases short and J 2 bases short, with 13 bases between. The CDR3 runs 14 residues. From germline, CDR1 is MNHEY and CDR2 SVGEGT.